This TCR beta chain was sequenced for a study of neurological immune-mediated disorders. About the research overall: A relapsing-remitting course was seen in about 90% of the roughly 35 multiple sclerosis patients and a secondary progressive course in 3. Study-wide findings and caveats: Across subjects, expanded clones had no CDR3 amino acid sequences in common, pointing to private repertoires in all groups. The study phylogenetically grouped the repertoires of 18 of 34 multiple sclerosis patients into one related-CDR3 cluster, a possible signature.

Each TCR transcript was tagged with a 10-nucleotide random UMI during 5'RACE. Each CDR3 protein is one row after TCRdb ran MiXCR on the 5' RACE reads. Found here are some 86,000 distinct CDR3 sequences, 2.5% to 3% of them singletons; the top ten hold roughly 1.2%. CDR3 length: 12 residues. The germline V gene encodes CDR1 SGHRS and CDR2 YFSETQ. Trimming cost V 3 bases and J 7 bases, with 8 bases left between them. This clonotype came up many times. What it binds is unknown. Material: PBMCs. This chain joins TRBV5-1 and TRBJ2-1; D uncertain. The sequence was collected from a woman aged 25 to 45 with multiple sclerosis. CDR3 sequence reads: CASSSTWNEQFF. The CDR3 DNA is TGCGCCAGCAGCTCCACTTGGAATGAGCAGTTCTTC.